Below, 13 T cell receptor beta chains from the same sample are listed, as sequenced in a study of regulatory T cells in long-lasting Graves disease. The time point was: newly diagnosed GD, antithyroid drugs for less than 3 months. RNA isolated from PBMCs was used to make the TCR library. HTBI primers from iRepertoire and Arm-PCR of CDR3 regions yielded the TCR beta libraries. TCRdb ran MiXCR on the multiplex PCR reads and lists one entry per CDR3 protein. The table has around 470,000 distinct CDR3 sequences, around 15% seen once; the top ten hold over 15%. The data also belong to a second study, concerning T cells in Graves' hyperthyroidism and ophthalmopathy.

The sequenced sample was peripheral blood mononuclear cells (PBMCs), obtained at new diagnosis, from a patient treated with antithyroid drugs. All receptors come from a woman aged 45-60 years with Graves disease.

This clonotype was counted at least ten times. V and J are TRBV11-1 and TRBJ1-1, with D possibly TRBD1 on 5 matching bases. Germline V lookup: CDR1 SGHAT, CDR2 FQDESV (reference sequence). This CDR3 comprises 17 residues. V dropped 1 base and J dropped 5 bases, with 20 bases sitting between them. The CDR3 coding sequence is TGTGCCAGCAGCTTAGGTGTGGCGCCACGGGGGAGGACTGAAGCTTTCTTT. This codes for CASSLGVAPRGRTEAFF. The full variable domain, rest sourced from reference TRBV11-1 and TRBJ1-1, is EAEVAQSPRYKITEKSQAVAFWCDPISGHATLYWYRQILGQGPELLVQFQDESVVDDSQLPKDRFSAERLKGVDSTLKIQPAELGDSAMYLCASSLGVAPRGRTEAFFGQGTRLTVV.

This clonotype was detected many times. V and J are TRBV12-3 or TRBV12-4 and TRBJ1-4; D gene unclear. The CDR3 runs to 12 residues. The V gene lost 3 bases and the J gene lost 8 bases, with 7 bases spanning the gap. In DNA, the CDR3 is TGTGCCAGCAGTTTTCTTGGAGAAAAACTGTTTTTT. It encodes CASSFLGEKLFF.

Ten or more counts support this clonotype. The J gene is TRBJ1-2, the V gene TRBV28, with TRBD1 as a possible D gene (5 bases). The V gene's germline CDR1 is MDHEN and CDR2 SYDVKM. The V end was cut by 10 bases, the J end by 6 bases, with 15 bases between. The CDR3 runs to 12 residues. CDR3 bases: TGTGCCACCCCGGGCGGGGCTGATGGCTACACCTTC. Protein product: CATPGGADGYTF.

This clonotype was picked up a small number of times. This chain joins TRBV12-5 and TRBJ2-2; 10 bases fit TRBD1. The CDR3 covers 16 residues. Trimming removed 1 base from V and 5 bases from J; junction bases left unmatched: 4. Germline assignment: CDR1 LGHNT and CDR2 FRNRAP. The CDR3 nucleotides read TGTGCTAGTGGTTTGGCCCAGGGACAGGGGACCGGGGAGCTGTTTTTT. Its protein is CASGLAQGQGTGELFF.

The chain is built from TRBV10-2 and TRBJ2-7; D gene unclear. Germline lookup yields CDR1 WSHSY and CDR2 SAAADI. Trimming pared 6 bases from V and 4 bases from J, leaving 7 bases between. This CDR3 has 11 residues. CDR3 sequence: CASRATYEQYF. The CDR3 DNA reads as TGCGCCAGCAGAGCAACTTACGAGCAGTACTTC.

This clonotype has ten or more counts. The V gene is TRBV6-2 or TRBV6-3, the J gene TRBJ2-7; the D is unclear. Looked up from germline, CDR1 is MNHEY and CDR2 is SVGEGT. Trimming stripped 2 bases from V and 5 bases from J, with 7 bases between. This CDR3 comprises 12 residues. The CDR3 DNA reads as TGTGCCAGCAGTTACCCCCATGACGAGCAGTACTTC. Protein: CASSYPHDEQYF.

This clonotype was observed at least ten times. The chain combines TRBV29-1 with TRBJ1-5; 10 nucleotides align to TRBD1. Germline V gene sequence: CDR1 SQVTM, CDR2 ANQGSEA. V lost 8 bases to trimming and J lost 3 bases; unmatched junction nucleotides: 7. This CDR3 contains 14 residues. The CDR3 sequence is CSIRTGGTNQPQHF. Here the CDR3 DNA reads TGCAGCATACGGACAGGGGGGACCAATCAGCCCCAGCATTTT.

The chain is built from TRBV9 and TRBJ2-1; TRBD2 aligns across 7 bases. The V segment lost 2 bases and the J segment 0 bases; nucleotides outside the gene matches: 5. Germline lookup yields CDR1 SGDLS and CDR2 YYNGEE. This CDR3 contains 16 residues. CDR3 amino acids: CASSVGGEPSYNEQFF. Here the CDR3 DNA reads TGTGCCAGCAGCGTGGGGGGGGAGCCCTCCTACAATGAGCAGTTCTTC.

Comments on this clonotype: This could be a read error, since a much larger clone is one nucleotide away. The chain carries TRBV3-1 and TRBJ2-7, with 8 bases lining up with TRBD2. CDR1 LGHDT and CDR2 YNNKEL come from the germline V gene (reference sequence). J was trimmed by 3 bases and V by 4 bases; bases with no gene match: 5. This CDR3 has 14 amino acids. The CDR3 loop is CASSLRLASYEQYF. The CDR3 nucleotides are TGTGCCAGCAGCCTAAGACTAGCGAGCTACGAGCAGTACTTC.

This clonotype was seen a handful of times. The CDR3 nucleotides are TGTGCCATCAGTGAGTACAGGGGCGACACTGAAGCTTTCTTT. Translation gives CAISEYRGDTEAFF. This chain uses TRBV10-3 with TRBJ1-1; TRBD1 matches 7 bases. The V and J ends lost 1 base and 3 bases, in that order; junction bases with no gene match: 2. Germline V CDR1 and CDR2: ENHRY, SYGVKD. The CDR3 length is 14 residues.

The chain's CDR3 is CASSMWTKPEYGYTF. In nucleotides, the CDR3 is TGTGCCAGTAGTATGTGGACAAAACCGGAATATGGCTACACCTTC. This chain joins TRBV19 and TRBJ1-2; a possible D gene is TRBD1 (5 bases). The CDR3 loop spans 15 amino acids. V lost 3 bases and J 5 bases, leaving 16 bases between the germline ends. Germline assignment: CDR1 LNHDA and CDR2 SQIVND (reference sequence).

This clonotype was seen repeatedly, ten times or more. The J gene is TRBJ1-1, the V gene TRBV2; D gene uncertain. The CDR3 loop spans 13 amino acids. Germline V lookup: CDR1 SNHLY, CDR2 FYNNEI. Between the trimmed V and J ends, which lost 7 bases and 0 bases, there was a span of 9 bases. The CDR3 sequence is CASTGVMNTEAFF. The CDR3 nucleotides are TGTGCCAGCACTGGCGTTATGAACACTGAAGCTTTCTTT.

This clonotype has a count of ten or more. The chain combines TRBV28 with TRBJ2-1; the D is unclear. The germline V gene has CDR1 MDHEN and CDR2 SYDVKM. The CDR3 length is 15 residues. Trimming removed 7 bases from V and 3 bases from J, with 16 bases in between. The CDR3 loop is CASNKGFFGYNEQFF. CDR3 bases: TGTGCCAGCAATAAAGGGTTTTTTGGCTACAATGAGCAGTTCTTC.